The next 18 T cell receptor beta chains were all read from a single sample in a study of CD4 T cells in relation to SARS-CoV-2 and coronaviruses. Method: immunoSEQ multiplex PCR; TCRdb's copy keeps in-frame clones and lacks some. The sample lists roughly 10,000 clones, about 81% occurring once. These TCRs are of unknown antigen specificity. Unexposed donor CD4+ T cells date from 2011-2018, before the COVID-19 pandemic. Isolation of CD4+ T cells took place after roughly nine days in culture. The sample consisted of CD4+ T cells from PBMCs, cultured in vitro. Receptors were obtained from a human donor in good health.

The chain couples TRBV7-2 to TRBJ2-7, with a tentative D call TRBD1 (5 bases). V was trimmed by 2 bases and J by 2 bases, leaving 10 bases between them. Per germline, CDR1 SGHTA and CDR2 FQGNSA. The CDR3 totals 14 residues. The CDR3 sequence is CASSLHQGPYEQYF. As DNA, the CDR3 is TGTGCCAGCAGCTTACACCAGGGCCCCTACGAGCAGTACTTC.

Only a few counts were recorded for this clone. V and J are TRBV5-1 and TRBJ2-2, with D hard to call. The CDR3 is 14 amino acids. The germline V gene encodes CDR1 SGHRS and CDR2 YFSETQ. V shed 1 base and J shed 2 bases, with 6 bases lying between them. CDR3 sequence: CASSLLANTGELFF. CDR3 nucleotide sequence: TGCGCCAGCAGCTTGTTGGCAAACACCGGGGAGCTGTTTTTT. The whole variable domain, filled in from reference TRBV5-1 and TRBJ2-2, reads KAGVTQTPRYLIKTRGQQVTLSCSPISGHRSVSWYQQTPGQGLQFLFEYFSETQRNKGNFPGRFSGRQFSNSRSEMNVSTLELGDSALYLCASSLLANTGELFFGEGSRLTVL.

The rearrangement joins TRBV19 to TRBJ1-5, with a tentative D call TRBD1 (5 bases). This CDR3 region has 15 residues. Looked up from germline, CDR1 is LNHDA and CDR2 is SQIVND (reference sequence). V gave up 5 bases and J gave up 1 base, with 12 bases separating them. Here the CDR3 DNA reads TGTGCCAGTAGTTCTGGGGGACCGAGCAATCAGCCCCAGCATTTT. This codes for CASSSGGPSNQPQHF.

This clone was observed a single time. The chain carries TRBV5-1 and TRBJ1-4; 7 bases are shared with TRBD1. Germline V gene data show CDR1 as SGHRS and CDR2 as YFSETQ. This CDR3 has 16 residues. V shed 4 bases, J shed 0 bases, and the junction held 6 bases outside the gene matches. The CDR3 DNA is TGCGCCAGCAGCCCCGGACAGGAGGCAACTAATGAAAAACTGTTTTTT. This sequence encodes CASSPGQEATNEKLFF.

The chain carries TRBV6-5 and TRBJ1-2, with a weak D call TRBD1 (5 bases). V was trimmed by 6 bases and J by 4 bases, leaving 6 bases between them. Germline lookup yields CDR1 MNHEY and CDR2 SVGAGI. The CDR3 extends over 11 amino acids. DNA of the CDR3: TGTGCCAGCAGCGGGGGCTATGGCTACACCTTC. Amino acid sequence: CASSGGYGYTF.

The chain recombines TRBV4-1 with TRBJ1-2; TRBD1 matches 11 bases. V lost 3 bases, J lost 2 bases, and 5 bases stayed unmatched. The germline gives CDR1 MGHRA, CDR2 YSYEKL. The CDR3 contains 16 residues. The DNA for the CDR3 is TGCGCCAGCAGCCACGCCGGGACAGGGGGGAACTATGGCTACACCTTC. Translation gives CASSHAGTGGNYGYTF.

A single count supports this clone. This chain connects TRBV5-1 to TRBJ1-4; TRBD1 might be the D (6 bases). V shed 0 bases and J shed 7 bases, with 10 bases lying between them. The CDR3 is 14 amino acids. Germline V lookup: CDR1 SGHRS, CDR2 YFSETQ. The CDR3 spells CASSLGGQGEKLFF. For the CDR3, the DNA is TGCGCCAGCAGCTTGGGGGGGCAAGGTGAAAAACTGTTTTTT.

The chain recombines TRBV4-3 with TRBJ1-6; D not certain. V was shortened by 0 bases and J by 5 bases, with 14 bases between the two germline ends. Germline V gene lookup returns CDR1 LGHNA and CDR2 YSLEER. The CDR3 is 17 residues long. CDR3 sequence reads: CASSQDRRVRDNSPLHF. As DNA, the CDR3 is TGCGCCAGCAGCCAAGACCGGCGGGTCCGCGATAATTCACCCCTCCACTTT.

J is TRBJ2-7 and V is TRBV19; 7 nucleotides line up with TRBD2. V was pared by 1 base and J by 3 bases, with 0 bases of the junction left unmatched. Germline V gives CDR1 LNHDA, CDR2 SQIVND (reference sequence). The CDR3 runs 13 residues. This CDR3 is CASSIGEGYEQYF. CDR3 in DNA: TGTGCCAGTAGTATAGGGGAGGGCTACGAGCAGTACTTC.

The CDR3 nucleotides are TGTGCCAGCAGCCAAGTAGGGCTGGGGGACACTGAAGCTTTCTTT. As protein: CASSQVGLGDTEAFF. The V gene is TRBV3-1 (or the pseudogene TRBV3-2), the J gene TRBJ1-1, with TRBD1 as a possible D gene (5 bases). Trimming removed 1 base from V and 3 bases from J, with 12 bases in between. CDR1 is LGHDT, CDR2 YNNKEL, per germline (reference sequence). The CDR3 length is 15 residues.

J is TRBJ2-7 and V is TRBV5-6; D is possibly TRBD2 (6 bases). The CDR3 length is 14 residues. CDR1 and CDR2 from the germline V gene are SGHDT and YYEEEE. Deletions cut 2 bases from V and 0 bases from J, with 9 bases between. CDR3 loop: CASSLGGISYEQYF. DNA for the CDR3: TGTGCCAGCAGCTTAGGCGGGATCTCCTACGAGCAGTACTTC.

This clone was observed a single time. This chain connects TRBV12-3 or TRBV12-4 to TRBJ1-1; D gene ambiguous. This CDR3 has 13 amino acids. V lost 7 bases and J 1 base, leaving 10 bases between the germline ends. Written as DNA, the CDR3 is TGTGCCAGCACGGCGAGGAGGAACACTGAAGCTTTCTTT. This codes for CASTARRNTEAFF.

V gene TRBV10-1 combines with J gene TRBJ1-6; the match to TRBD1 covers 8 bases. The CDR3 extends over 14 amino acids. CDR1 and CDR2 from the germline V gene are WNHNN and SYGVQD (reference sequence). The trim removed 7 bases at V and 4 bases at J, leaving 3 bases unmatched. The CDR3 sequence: CASMGDRYNSPLHF. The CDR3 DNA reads TGCGCCAGCATGGGGGACAGGTATAATTCACCCCTCCACTTT.

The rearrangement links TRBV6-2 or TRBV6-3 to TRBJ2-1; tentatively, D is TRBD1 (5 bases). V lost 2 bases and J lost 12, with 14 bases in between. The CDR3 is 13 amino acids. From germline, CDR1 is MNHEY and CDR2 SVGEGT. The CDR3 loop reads CASSYEWGQGQFF. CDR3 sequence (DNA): TGTGCCAGCAGTTACGAGTGGGGCCAGGGGCAGTTCTTC.

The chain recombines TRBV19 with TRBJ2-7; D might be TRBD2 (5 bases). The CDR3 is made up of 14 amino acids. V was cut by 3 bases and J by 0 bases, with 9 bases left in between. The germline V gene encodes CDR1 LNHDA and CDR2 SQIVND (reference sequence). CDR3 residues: CASSMAAVSYEQYF. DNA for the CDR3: TGTGCCAGTAGTATGGCAGCGGTCTCCTACGAGCAGTACTTC.

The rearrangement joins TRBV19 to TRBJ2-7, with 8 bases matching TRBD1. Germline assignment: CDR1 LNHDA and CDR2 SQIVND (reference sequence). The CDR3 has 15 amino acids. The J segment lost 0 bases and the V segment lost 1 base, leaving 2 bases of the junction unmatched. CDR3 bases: TGTGCCAGTAGTATAGGGACAGGGACCTCCTACGAGCAGTACTTC. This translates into CASSIGTGTSYEQYF.

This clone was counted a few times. The CDR3 spells CAISWEPSYEQYF. The CDR3, as DNA: TGTGCCATCAGTTGGGAACCCTCCTACGAGCAGTACTTC. The chain couples TRBV10-3 to TRBJ2-7; D is ambiguous. CDR3 length: 13 amino acids. In germline, CDR1 is ENHRY, CDR2 SYGVKD. The V and J ends lost 5 bases and 0 bases respectively, with 8 bases between them.

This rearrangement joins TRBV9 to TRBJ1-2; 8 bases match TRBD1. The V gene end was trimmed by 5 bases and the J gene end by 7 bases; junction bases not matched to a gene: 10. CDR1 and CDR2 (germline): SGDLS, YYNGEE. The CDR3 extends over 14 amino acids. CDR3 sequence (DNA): TGTGCCAGCAGGCCAGGGGGCCGGCCCCCTGGCTACACCTTC. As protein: CASRPGGRPPGYTF. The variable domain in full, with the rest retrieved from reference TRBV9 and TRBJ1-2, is DSGVTQTPKHLITATGQRVTLRCSPRSGDLSVYWYQQSLDQGLQFLIQYYNGEERAKGNILERFSAQQFPDLHSELNLSSLELGDSALYFCASRPGGRPPGYTFGSGTRLTVV.